This paragraph covers one T cell receptor beta chain sequence. These data originate in a study of OX40 agonist ivuxolimab in advanced cancers. Whole-study context: All patients had ivuxolimab intravenously every 2 weeks at 0.01 to 10 mg/kg.

Some clones are missing from TCRdb's copy, which holds only in-frame ones; the method was immunoSEQ multiplex PCR. The table has tens of thousands of clones, about 90% seen once. The germline V gene has CDR1 LNHDA and CDR2 SQIVND (reference sequence). The CDR3 consists of 18 residues. V lost 7 bases, J lost 4 bases, and 15 bases stayed unmatched. This receptor was taken from an adult with an advanced solid tumor such as melanoma, head and neck, liver or kidney cancer. Sequences were derived from CD4+ or CD8+ T cells sorted from blood, sampled in a trial of the OX40 agonist ivuxolimab. V and J are TRBV19 and TRBJ2-1; 11 nucleotides line up with TRBD2. In DNA form, the CDR3 reads TGTGCCAGTAATAACATGCTGGCTAGCGGGGGGCATTACAATGAGCAGTTCTTC. As protein: CASNNMLASGGHYNEQFF. The whole variable domain, filled in from reference TRBV19 and TRBJ2-1, reads DGGITQSPKYLFRKEGQNVTLSCEQNLNHDAMYWYRQDPGQGLRLIYYSQIVNDFQKGDIAEGYSVSREKKESFPLTVTSAQKNPTAFYLCASNNMLASGGHYNEQFFGPGTRLTVL.